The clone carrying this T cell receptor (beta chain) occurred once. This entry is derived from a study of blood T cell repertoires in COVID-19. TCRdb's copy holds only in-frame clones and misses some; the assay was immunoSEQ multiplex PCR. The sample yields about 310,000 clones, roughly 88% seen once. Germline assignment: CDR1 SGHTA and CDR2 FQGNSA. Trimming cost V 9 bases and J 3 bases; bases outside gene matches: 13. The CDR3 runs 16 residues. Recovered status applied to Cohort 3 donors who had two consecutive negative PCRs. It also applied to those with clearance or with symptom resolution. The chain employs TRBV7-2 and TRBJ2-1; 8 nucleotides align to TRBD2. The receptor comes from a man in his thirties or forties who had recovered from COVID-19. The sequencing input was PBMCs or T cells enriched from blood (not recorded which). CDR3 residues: CASFQSGLALYNEQFF. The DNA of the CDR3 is TGTGCCAGTTTTCAGAGTGGACTAGCTCTCTACAATGAGCAGTTCTTC.